Shown below are 3 T cell receptor beta chains from a single sample sequenced in a study of cytomegalovirus exposure and HLA in healthy donors. This table comes from immunoSEQ multiplex PCR, and its TCRdb copy is limited to in-frame clones, with some not included. The table shows some 150,000 clones, with less than 90% occurring only once. Specimen: PBMCs. The origin of the receptors is a man between 18 and 35 years old in good health and CMV-seropositive.

This rearrangement joins TRBV5-4 to TRBJ2-7; 10 nucleotides align to TRBD1. V was clipped by 4 bases and J by 0 bases; unmatched bases: 10. The germline gives CDR1 SGHNT, CDR2 YYREEE (reference sequence). The CDR3 is 17 residues long. CDR3 nucleotide sequence: TGTGCCAGCAGCCCATGGAGACAGGGGGCTAACTCCTACGAGCAGTACTTC. Translation gives CASSPWRQGANSYEQYF.

V and J are TRBV6-1 and TRBJ2-1; 14 bases fit TRBD2. This CDR3 contains 15 residues. V shed 4 bases, J shed 7 bases, and the junction held 3 bases outside the gene matches. Germline CDR1 is MNHNS and CDR2 is SASEGT. CDR3 in amino acids: CASSGGLAGVNEQFF. CDR3 bases: TGTGCCAGCAGTGGGGGACTAGCGGGAGTAAATGAGCAGTTCTTC.

The rearrangement joins TRBV29-1 to TRBJ2-5; 9 bases fit TRBD1. The V gene's germline CDR1 is SQVTM and CDR2 ANQGSEA. After removal of 3 bases from V and 5 bases from J, the junction contained 10 bases not matched to a gene. CDR3 length: 15 residues. CDR3 amino acids: CSVDGNRDRVETQYF. CDR3 sequence (DNA): TGCAGCGTTGACGGGAACCGGGACAGGGTTGAGACCCAGTACTTC.